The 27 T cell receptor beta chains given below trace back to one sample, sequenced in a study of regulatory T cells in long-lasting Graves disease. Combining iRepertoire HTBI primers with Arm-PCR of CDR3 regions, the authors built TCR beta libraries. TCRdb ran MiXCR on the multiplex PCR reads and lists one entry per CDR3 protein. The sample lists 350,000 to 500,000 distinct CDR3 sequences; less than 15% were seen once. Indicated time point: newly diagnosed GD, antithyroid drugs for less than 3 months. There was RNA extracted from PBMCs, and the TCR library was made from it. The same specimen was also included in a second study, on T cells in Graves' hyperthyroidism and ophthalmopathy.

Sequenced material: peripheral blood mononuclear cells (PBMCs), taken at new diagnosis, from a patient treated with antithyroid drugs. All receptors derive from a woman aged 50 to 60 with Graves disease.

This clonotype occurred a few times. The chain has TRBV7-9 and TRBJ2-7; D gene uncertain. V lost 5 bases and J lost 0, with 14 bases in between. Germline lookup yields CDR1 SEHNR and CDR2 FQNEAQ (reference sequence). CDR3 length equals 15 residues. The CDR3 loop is CASSPFGPDSYEQYF. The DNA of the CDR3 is TGTGCCAGCAGCCCATTCGGACCAGACTCCTACGAGCAGTACTTC.

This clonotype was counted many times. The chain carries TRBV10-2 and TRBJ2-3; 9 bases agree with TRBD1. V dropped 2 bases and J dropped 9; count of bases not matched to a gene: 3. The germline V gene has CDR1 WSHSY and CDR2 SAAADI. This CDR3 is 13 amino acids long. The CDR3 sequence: CASSEGTGLTQYF. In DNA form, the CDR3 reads TGCGCCAGCAGTGAGGGGACAGGGTTGACGCAGTATTTT.

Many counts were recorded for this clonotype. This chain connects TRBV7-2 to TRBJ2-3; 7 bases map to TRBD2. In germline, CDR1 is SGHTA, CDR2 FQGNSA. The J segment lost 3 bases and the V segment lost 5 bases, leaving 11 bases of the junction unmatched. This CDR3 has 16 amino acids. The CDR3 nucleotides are TGTGCCAGCAGCACCCGACTAAGTAGCGGGACAGATACGCAGTATTTT. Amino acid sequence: CASSTRLSSGTDTQYF.

The CDR3 coding sequence is TGTGCCATCGGGACTGGGGGCGAGACCCAGTACTTC. Translating it yields CAIGTGGETQYF. The V call is TRBV10-3, the J call TRBJ2-5; TRBD1 or TRBD2 may be the D gene (6 bases each). The CDR3 is made up of 12 amino acids. Trimming cost V 8 bases and J 5 bases, with 12 bases left between them. From germline, CDR1 is ENHRY and CDR2 SYGVKD.

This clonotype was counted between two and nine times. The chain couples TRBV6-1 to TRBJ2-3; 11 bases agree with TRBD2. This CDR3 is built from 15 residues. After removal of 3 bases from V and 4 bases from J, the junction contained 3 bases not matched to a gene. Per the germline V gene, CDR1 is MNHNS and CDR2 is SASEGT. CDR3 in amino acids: CASSDTSGSADTQYF. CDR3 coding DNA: TGTGCCAGCAGTGACACTAGCGGGAGCGCAGATACGCAGTATTTT.

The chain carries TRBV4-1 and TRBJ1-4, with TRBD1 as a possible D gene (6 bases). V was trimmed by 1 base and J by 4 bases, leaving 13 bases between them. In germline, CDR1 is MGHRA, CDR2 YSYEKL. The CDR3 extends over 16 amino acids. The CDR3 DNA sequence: TGCGCCAGCAGCCAAGGAGGGGGGGGCCTTAATGAAAAACTGTTTTTT. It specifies CASSQGGGGLNEKLFF.

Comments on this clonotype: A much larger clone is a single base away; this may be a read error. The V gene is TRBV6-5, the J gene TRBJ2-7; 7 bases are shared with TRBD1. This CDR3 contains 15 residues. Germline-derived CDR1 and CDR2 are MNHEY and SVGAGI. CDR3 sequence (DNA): TGTGCCGGCAGTTACTCGGACAGGAGTTCCTACGAGCAGTACTTC. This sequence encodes CAGSYSDRSSYEQYF.

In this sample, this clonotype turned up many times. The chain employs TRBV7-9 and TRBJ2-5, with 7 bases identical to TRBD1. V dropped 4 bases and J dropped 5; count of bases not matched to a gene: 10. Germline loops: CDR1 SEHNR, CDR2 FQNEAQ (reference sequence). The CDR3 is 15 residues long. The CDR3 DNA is TGTGCCAGCAGCTACGACAGGGCTGCTCGGGAGACCCAGTACTTC. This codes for CASSYDRAARETQYF.

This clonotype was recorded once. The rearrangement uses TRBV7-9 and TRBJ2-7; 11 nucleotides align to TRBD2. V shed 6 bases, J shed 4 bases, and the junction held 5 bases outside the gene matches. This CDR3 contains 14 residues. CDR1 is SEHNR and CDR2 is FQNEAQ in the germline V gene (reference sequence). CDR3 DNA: TGTGCCAGCAGTACTAGCGGGAGTCGGTACGAGCAGTACTTC. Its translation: CASSTSGSRYEQYF.

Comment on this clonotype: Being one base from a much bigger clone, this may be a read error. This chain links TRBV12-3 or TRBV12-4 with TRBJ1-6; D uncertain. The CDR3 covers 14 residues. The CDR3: CASTLSPDSSPLHF. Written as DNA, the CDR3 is TGTGCCAGCACTTTATCGCCGGATAGTTCACCCCTCCACTTT.

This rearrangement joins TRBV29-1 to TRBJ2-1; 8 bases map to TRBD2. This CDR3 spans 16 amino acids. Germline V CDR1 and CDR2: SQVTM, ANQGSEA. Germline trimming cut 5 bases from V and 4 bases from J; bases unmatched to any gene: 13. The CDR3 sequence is CSVQASGPGGYNEQFF. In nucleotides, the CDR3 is TGCAGCGTTCAGGCTAGCGGGCCGGGAGGGTACAATGAGCAGTTCTTC.

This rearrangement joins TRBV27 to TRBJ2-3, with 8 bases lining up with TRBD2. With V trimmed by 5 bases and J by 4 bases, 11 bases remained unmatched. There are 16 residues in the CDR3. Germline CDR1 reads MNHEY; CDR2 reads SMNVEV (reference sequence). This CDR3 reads CASSEDSGIPADTQYF. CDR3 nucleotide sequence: TGTGCCAGCAGTGAGGATAGCGGGATACCGGCAGATACGCAGTATTTT.

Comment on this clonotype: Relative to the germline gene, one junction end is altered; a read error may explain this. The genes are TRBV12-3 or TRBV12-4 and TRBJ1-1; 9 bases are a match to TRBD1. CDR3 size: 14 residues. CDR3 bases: TGTGCCAGCAGTCCCGGACAGGGGAGCACTGAAGTTTTCTTT. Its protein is CASSPGQGSTEVFF.

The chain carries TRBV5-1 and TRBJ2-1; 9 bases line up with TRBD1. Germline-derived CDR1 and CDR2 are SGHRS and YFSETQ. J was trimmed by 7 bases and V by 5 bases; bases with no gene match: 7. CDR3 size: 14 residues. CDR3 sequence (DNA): TGCGCCAGCAGTACACAGGGGGCTGAGAATGAGCAGTTCTTC. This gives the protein CASSTQGAENEQFF.

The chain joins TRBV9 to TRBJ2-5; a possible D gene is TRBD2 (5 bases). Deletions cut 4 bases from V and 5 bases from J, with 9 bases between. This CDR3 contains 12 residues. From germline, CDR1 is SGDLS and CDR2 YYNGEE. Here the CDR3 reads CASSHSGETQYF. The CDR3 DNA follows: TGTGCCAGCAGCCACTCGGGGGAGACCCAGTACTTC.

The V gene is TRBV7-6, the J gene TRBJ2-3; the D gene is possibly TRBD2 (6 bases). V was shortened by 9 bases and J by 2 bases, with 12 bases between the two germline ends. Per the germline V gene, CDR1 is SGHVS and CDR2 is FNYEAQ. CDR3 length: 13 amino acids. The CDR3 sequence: CASREIDTDTQYF. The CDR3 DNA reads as TGTGCCAGTCGGGAGATAGACACAGATACGCAGTATTTT.

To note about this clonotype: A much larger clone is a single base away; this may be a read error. CDR3 protein: CSVDPAGLGGSYNEQYF. CDR3 nucleotide sequence: TGCAGCGTTGACCCCGCCGGTCTGGGCGGGAGTTACAATGAGCAGTACTTC. The V call is TRBV29-1, the J call TRBJ2-7; 7 nucleotides align to TRBD2. The germline gives CDR1 SQVTM, CDR2 ANQGSEA. CDR3 size: 17 residues. The V and J ends lost 3 bases and 7 bases, in that order; junction bases with no gene match: 21.

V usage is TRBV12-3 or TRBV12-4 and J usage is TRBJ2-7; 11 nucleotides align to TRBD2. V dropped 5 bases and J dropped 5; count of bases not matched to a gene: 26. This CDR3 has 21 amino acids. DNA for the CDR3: TGTGCCAGCAGTGGACTCCCCGGGACAGGGTACACTAGCGGGAGTATCGACGAGCAGTACTTC. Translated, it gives CASSGLPGTGYTSGSIDEQYF.

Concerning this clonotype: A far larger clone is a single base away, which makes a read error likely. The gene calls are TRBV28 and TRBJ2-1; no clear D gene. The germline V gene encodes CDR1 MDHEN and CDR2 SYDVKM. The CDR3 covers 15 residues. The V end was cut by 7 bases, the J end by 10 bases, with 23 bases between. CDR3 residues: CASTPPGLSSYEQFF. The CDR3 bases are TGTGCCAGCACTCCTCCGGGTCTGAGCTCCTACGAGCAGTTCTTC.

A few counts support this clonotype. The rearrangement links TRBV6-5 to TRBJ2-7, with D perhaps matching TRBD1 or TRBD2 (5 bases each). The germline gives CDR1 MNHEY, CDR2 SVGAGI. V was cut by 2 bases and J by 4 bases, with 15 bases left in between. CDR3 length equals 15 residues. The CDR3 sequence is CASSYGTPGAYEQYF. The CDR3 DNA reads TGTGCCAGCAGTTACGGTACTCCCGGGGCATACGAGCAGTACTTC.

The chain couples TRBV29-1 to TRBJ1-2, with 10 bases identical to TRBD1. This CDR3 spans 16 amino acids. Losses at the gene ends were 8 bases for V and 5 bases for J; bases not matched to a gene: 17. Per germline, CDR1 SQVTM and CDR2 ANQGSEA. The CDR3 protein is CSTRTGGYASAYGYTF. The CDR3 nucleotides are TGCAGCACCCGGACAGGGGGATATGCGTCCGCATATGGCTACACCTTC.

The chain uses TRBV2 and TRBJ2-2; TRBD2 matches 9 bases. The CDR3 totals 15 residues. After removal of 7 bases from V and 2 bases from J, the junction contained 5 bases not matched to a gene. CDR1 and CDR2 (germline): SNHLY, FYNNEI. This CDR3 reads CASKRLAANTGELFF. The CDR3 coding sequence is TGTGCCAGCAAGCGACTAGCGGCTAACACCGGGGAGCTGTTTTTT.

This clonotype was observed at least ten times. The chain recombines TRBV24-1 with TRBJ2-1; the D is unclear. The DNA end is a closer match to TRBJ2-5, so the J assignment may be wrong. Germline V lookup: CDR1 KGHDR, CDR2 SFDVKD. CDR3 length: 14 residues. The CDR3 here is CATSDGSGGETQYF. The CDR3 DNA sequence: TGTGCCACCAGTGATGGGTCAGGTGGCGAGACCCAGTACTTC.

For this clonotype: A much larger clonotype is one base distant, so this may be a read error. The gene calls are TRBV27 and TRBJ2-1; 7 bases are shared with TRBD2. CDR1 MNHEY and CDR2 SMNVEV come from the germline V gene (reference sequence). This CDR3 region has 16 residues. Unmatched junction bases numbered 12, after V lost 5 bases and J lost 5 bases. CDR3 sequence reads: CASSRKIAGSHNEQFF. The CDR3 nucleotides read TGTGCCAGCAGTAGGAAGATAGCGGGTTCCCACAATGAGCAGTTCTTC.

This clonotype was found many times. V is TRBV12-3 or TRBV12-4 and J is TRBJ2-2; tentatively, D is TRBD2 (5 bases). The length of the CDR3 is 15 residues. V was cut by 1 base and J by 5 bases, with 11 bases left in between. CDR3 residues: CASSLEGSGTGELFF. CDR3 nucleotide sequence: TGTGCCAGCAGTTTAGAGGGATCGGGGACCGGGGAGCTGTTTTTT.

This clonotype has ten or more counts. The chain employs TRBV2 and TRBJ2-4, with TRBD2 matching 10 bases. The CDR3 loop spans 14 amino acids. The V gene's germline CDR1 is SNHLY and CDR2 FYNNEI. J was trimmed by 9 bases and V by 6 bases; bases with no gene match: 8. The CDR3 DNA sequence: TGTGCCAGCAGGGGAACTAGCGGGATTGTCATTCAGTACTTC. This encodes CASRGTSGIVIQYF. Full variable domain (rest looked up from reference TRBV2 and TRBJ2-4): EPEVTQTPSHQVTQMGQEVILRCVPISNHLYFYWYRQILGQKVEFLVSFYNNEISEKSEIFDDQFSVERPDGSNFTLKIRSTKLEDSAMYFCASRGTSGIVIQYFGAGTRLSVL.

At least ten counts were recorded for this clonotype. CDR3 protein: CAWIPGLATDTQYF. In DNA form, the CDR3 reads TGTGCCTGGATTCCGGGCTTAGCCACAGATACGCAGTATTTT. V gene TRBV30 combines with J gene TRBJ2-3; D is undetermined. The CDR3 totals 14 residues. The V end lost 4 bases, the J end lost 2 bases, and 13 bases lay between the germline ends. Germline loops: CDR1 GTSNPN, CDR2 SVGIG (reference sequence). The whole variable domain, remainder taken from reference TRBV30 and TRBJ2-3, is SQTIHQWPATLVQPVGSPLSLECTVEGTSNPNLYWYRQAAGRGLQLLFYSVGIGQISSEVPQNLSASRPQDRQFILSSKKLLLSDSGFYLCAWIPGLATDTQYFGPGTRLTVL.